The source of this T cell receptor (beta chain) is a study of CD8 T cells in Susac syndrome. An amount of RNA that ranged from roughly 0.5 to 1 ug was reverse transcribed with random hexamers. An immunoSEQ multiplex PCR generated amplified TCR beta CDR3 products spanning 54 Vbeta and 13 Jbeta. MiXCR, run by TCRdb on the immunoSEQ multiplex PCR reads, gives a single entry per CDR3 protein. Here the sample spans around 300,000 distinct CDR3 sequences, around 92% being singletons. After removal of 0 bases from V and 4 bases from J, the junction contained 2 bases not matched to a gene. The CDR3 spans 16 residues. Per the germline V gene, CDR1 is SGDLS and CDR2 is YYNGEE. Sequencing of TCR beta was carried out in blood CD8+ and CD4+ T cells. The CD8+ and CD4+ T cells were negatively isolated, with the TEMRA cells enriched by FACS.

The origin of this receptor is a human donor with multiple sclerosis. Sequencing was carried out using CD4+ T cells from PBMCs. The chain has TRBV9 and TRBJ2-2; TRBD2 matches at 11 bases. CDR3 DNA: TGTGCCAGCAGCGTAGGGGGACTAGCGGTCACCGGGGAGCTGTTTTTT. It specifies CASSVGGLAVTGELFF.